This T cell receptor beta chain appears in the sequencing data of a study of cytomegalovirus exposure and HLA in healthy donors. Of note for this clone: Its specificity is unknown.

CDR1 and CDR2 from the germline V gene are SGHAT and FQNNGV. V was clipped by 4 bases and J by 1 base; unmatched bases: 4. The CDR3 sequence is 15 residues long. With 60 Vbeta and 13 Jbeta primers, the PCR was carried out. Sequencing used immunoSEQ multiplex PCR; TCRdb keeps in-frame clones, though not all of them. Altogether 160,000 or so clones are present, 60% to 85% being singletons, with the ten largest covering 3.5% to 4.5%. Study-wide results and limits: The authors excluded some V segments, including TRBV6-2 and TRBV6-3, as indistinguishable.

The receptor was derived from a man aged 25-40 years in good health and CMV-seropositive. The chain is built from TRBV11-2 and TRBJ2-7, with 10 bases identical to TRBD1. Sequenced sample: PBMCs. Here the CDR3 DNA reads TGTGCCAGCAGCTCTAAGGGACAGGGGTCCTACGAGCAGTACTTC. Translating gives CASSSKGQGSYEQYF.